This T cell receptor (beta chain) came from a study of shared clonotypes between healthy human individuals. The CDR3 contains 15 residues. CDR1 and CDR2 from the germline V gene are SGHAT and FQNNGV. V was clipped by 2 bases and J by 3 bases; unmatched bases: 6. The donors were all Caucasian adults (living in Nashville, Tennessee). CD45RA-negative memory and CD45RA+ naive subsets were split from the CD4+ cells. The protocol was immunoSEQ multiplex PCR, while the TCRdb copy is restricted to in-frame clones and leaves out a portion. The sample has 1.5 million to 1.9 million clones; approximately 98% are singletons.

The chain is built from TRBV11-2 and TRBJ2-7, with 8 nucleotides matching TRBD2. The sequence was obtained from a young man in good health. Sequences were obtained from naive CD4+ T cells sorted from blood. Described subset: CD45RA+ positively selected. The CDR3 DNA reads TGTGCCAGCAGCTTACTTCTTAGCGGGAACTACGAGCAGTACTTC. Residues: CASSLLLSGNYEQYF.